These 25 T cell receptor beta chains share one sample of origin, sequenced in a study of Graves' ophthalmopathy and Graves' hyperthyroidism. Amplification of TCR beta CDR3 regions used RNA transcripts. RT-PCR was first run with HTBI primers, then multiplex PCR in a second round. One entry per CDR3 protein results from TCRdb running MiXCR on the multiplex PCR reads. The table shows nearly 400,000 distinct CDR3 sequences, with around 17% occurring only once. The specimen was peripheral blood. The source of these receptors is a woman aged 18-30 years with Graves' ophthalmopathy.

This clonotype came up many times. V gene TRBV29-1 combines with J gene TRBJ2-7; TRBD1 is a possible D gene (6 bases). This CDR3 has 12 amino acids. Trimming took off 3 bases at V and 5 bases at J, with 11 bases between the two ends. CDR1 is SQVTM and CDR2 is ANQGSEA in the germline V gene. The CDR3 coding sequence is TGCAGCGTTGACACAGGGATCGACGAGCAGTACTTC. Translating it yields CSVDTGIDEQYF.

The V call is TRBV6-2 or TRBV6-3, the J call TRBJ1-1; no firm D call. The CDR3 covers 14 residues. The germline V gene encodes CDR1 MNHEY and CDR2 SVGEGT. V was pared by 2 bases and J by 5 bases, with 12 bases between. In DNA, the CDR3 is TGTGCCAGCAGTTACAAGCCAGGTCGGACTGAAGCTTTCTTT. This gives the protein CASSYKPGRTEAFF.

This clonotype was observed at least ten times. This chain uses TRBV28 with TRBJ1-1; weak D call: TRBD1 (6 bases). CDR3 size: 13 residues. V dropped 6 bases and J dropped 3 bases, with 11 bases sitting between them. Germline CDR1 reads MDHEN; CDR2 reads SYDVKM. CDR3 loop: CASSPPGDTEAFF. The DNA of the CDR3 is TGTGCCAGCAGCCCACCAGGGGACACTGAAGCTTTCTTT.

This clonotype has at least ten counts. The rearrangement uses TRBV12-3 or TRBV12-4 and TRBJ1-2, with D hard to call. The CDR3 runs 12 residues. V gave up 6 bases and J gave up 9 bases, with 14 bases separating them. In DNA, the CDR3 is TGTGCCAGCAGCGGTGGGCCTAGGAGCTACACCTTC. Amino acids: CASSGGPRSYTF.

The table lists this clonotype with many counts. J is TRBJ2-7 and V is TRBV7-2, with TRBD1 identical over 9 bases. Germline V gives CDR1 SGHTA, CDR2 FQGNSA. CDR3 size: 16 residues. V lost 5 bases and J lost 0; bases outside the gene matches: 8. The CDR3 nucleotides read TGTGCCAGCAGCCCATGGACAGGGGAGAGCTCCTACGAGCAGTACTTC. This gives the protein CASSPWTGESSYEQYF.

This clonotype showed up just a few times. This chain joins TRBV6-2 or TRBV6-3 and TRBJ1-1; the D gene is possibly TRBD1 (6 bases). V was shortened by 6 bases and J by 0 bases, with 17 bases between the two germline ends. The germline V gene has CDR1 MNHEY and CDR2 SVGEGT. The CDR3 spans 16 residues. The CDR3 reads CASRSGGARLNTEAFF. The CDR3 bases are TGTGCCAGCAGATCCGGGGGGGCGCGTTTGAACACTGAAGCTTTCTTT.

This clonotype was detected many times. The chain is built from TRBV6-2 or TRBV6-3 and TRBJ1-1; a possible D gene is TRBD1 (6 bases). Deletions cut 6 bases from V and 0 bases from J, with 14 bases between. Per germline, CDR1 MNHEY and CDR2 SVGEGT. This CDR3 has 15 amino acids. CDR3 nucleotides: TGTGCCAGCAGGGAACGGACAGCTTTGAACACTGAAGCTTTCTTT. Encoded protein: CASRERTALNTEAFF.

This clonotype was counted a few times. This chain connects TRBV5-1 to TRBJ1-1, with D possibly TRBD1 on 5 matching bases. The CDR3 loop spans 17 amino acids. Germline V gives CDR1 SGHRS, CDR2 YFSETQ. V was pared by 0 bases and J by 3 bases, with 18 bases between. CDR3 residues: CASSLGLSGQGYTEAFF. The CDR3 DNA follows: TGCGCCAGCAGCTTGGGTCTAAGTGGGCAGGGCTACACTGAAGCTTTCTTT.

This clonotype was observed many times. The chain is built from TRBV2 and TRBJ2-5; 14 bases match TRBD2. This CDR3 contains 14 residues. Germline values: CDR1 SNHLY, CDR2 FYNNEI. V lost 8 bases to trimming and J lost 5 bases; unmatched junction nucleotides: 4. CDR3 sequence: CASGGLAGVETQYF. The CDR3 DNA reads TGTGCCAGCGGGGGACTAGCGGGAGTCGAGACCCAGTACTTC.

The V call is TRBV12-3 or TRBV12-4, the J call TRBJ2-2; 10 nucleotides agree with TRBD2. V trimming: 6 bases; J trimming: 3 bases; junction bases outside the gene matches: 1. The CDR3 covers 14 residues. CDR3 sequence reads: CASRGLADTGELFF. The CDR3, as DNA: TGTGCCAGCAGAGGACTAGCGGACACCGGGGAGCTGTTTTTT.

This clonotype was detected many times. The chain recombines TRBV6-1 with TRBJ2-2; D may be TRBD2 (5 bases). CDR1 MNHNS and CDR2 SASEGT come from the germline V gene. This CDR3 has 12 residues. The ends were cut back, 4 bases at V and 7 bases at J, with 7 bases in the middle. This CDR3 reads CASSGGGGELFF. The CDR3 DNA reads TGTGCCAGCAGTGGTGGAGGCGGGGAGCTGTTTTTT.

This clonotype was observed at least ten times. The V call is TRBV10-2, the J call TRBJ2-5, with a tentative D call TRBD1 (6 bases). Germline V gives CDR1 WSHSY, CDR2 SAAADI. The CDR3 length is 14 residues. The V end was cut by 1 base, the J end by 5 bases, with 11 bases between. CDR3 nucleotides: TGCGCCAGCAGTGAGTTTCAGGGGCGGGAGACCCAGTACTTC. It specifies CASSEFQGRETQYF.

The V and J genes are TRBV20-1 and TRBJ2-5; either TRBD1 or TRBD2 may fit D (5 bases each). CDR3 length: 14 amino acids. CDR1 DFQATT and CDR2 SNEGSKA come from the germline V gene (reference sequence). V was clipped by 1 base and J by 4 bases, with 13 bases between them. The CDR3 bases are TGCAGTGCTAGAGCCTCTGGGGGTGGAGAGACCCAGTACTTC. Translated: CSARASGGGETQYF.

This clonotype was observed many times. The V gene is TRBV30, the J gene TRBJ1-3, with D tentatively TRBD1 (5 bases). This CDR3 is 14 amino acids long. The V and J ends lost 1 base and 2 bases respectively, with 9 bases between them. Germline CDR1 and CDR2: GTSNPN and SVGIG (reference sequence). The DNA for the CDR3 is TGTGCCTGGAGTGCGTTGGACACTGGAAACACCATATATTTT. Translation: CAWSALDTGNTIYF.

This clonotype has ten or more counts. The CDR3 nucleotides are TGTGCCAGCTCAGGGACAGATAATTCACCCCTCCACTTT. This encodes CASSGTDNSPLHF. The rearrangement uses TRBV18 and TRBJ1-6, with 7 bases fitting TRBD1. The CDR3 totals 13 residues. The ends lost 5 bases at V and 5 bases at J; junction bases unmatched: 0. Germline-derived CDR1 and CDR2 are KGHSH and LQKENI.

This clonotype was recorded many times. V usage is TRBV14 and J usage is TRBJ2-5; perhaps TRBD2 as D (6 bases). This CDR3 comprises 17 residues. Germline assignment: CDR1 SGHDN and CDR2 FVKESK. The V end lost 3 bases, the J end lost 4 bases, and 21 bases lay between the germline ends. CDR3 residues: CASSHSRGVSYGETQYF. The CDR3 coding sequence is TGTGCCAGCAGCCACTCACGCGGGGTTAGCTACGGAGAGACCCAGTACTTC.

This clonotype has ten or more counts. The V and J genes are TRBV12-3 or TRBV12-4 and TRBJ2-7; possibly TRBD1 for D (6 bases). The CDR3 is 13 residues long. V was clipped by 6 bases and J by 6 bases, with 15 bases between them. The CDR3 is CASRIIGGGEQYF. Here the CDR3 DNA reads TGTGCCAGCAGAATAATAGGGGGTGGCGAGCAGTACTTC.

This clonotype has a count of ten or more. This chain connects TRBV20-1 to TRBJ1-5, with D possibly being TRBD1 (6 bases). Germline lookup yields CDR1 DFQATT and CDR2 SNEGSKA (reference sequence). This CDR3 region has 18 residues. The V gene lost 3 bases and the J gene lost 5 bases, with 26 bases spanning the gap. CDR3 loop: CSASQSKGGPPEYQPQHF. The CDR3 DNA sequence: TGCAGTGCTAGTCAGTCGAAAGGGGGACCCCCGGAATATCAGCCCCAGCATTTT.

This clonotype came up many times. The chain employs TRBV20-1 and TRBJ1-5; D gene uncertain. The CDR3 runs to 12 residues. Germline CDR1 DFQATT, CDR2 SNEGSKA (reference sequence). V lost 5 bases, J lost 3 bases, and 8 bases lay in between. The CDR3 DNA sequence: TGCAGTGCTGCTTATACCAATCAGCCCCAGCATTTT. Protein product: CSAAYTNQPQHF.

A remark on this clonotype: Germline and junction disagree at one end, which may indicate a read error. The chain recombines TRBV6-1 with TRBJ1-2, with TRBD1 as a possible D gene (5 bases). The germline V gene has CDR1 MNHNS and CDR2 SASEGT. This CDR3 spans 13 amino acids. The CDR3 is CASSTGTKYGYTF. The CDR3 coding sequence is TGTGCCAGCAGTACCGGGACTAAATATGGCTACACCTTC.

This clonotype occurred many times. The chain uses TRBV28 and TRBJ2-7; 15 positions agree with TRBD2. Germline V gives CDR1 MDHEN, CDR2 SYDVKM. After removal of 6 bases from V and 3 bases from J, the junction contained 3 bases not matched to a gene. The CDR3 is 15 residues long. CDR3 sequence reads: CASRRTSGRDYEQYF. DNA for the CDR3: TGTGCCAGCAGGCGGACTAGCGGGAGGGACTACGAGCAGTACTTC.

This clonotype was seen ten or more times. J is TRBJ2-5 and V is TRBV28; D possibly corresponds to TRBD2 (5 bases). Trimming took off 7 bases at V and 5 bases at J, with 14 bases between the two ends. This CDR3 region has 13 residues. Germline CDR1 MDHEN, CDR2 SYDVKM. CDR3 in DNA: TGTGCCAGCACCAACGAGGGTCTCGAGACCCAGTACTTC. Encoded protein: CASTNEGLETQYF.

Ten or more counts support this clonotype. The chain joins TRBV12-3 or TRBV12-4 to TRBJ2-2; TRBD1 is a possible D gene (5 bases). There are 16 residues in the CDR3. V was shortened by 3 bases and J by 4 bases, with 15 bases between the two germline ends. Here the CDR3 reads CASSLDIRVVTGELFF. CDR3 nucleotide sequence: TGTGCCAGCAGTTTGGATATCAGGGTGGTCACCGGGGAGCTGTTTTTT.

This clonotype was seen ten or more times. This rearrangement joins TRBV28 to TRBJ1-3, with TRBD1 as a possible D gene (5 bases). In germline, CDR1 is MDHEN, CDR2 SYDVKM. This CDR3 region has 17 residues. V dropped 2 bases and J dropped 2 bases, with 16 bases sitting between them. CDR3 sequence reads: CASSLTLWGGTGNTIYF. The CDR3 DNA sequence: TGTGCCAGCAGTTTAACCTTGTGGGGCGGTACTGGAAACACCATATATTTT. Supplemented by reference TRBV28 and TRBJ1-3, the full variable domain reads DVKVTQSSRYLVKRTGEKVFLECVQDMDHENMFWYRQDPGLGLRLIYFSYDVKMKEKGDIPEGYSVSREKKERFSLILESASTNQTSMYLCASSLTLWGGTGNTIYFGEGSWLTVV.

The table lists this clonotype with many counts. The chain is built from TRBV20-1 and TRBJ1-1; D is unresolved. Germline assignment: CDR1 DFQATT and CDR2 SNEGSKA (reference sequence). The CDR3 has 13 residues. Between the trimmed V and J ends, which lost 5 bases and 5 bases, there was a span of 15 bases. CDR3 bases: TGCAGTGCTCCGAGAGCAGCGGGGACTGAAGCTTTCTTT. This translates into CSAPRAAGTEAFF.